The 27 T cell receptor beta chains below all came from one sample that was sequenced in a study of cytotoxic CD8 clonotypes in ibrutinib-treated CLL. Only in-frame clones appear in the TCRdb table, and some are missing; sequencing was by immunoSEQ multiplex PCR. The repertoire consists of about 310,000 clones, with roughly 85% occurring once and the leading ten covering roughly 7%. The sample here was PBMCs, taken before ibrutinib treatment. These TCRs come from a human donor with chronic lymphocytic leukemia.

V gene TRBV7-9 combines with J gene TRBJ2-7; TRBD1 matches at 7 bases. V trimming: 3 bases; J trimming: 4 bases; junction bases outside the gene matches: 6. Germline V CDR1 and CDR2: SEHNR, FQNEAQ (reference sequence). The CDR3 totals 14 residues. The CDR3 DNA reads TGTGCCAGCAGCTTTTTGGCAGGGGGTTACGAGCAGTACTTC. Residues: CASSFLAGGYEQYF.

Concerning this clone itself: An end of the junction does not agree with germline; a read error may underlie this. The chain has TRBV6-5 and TRBJ2-1; weak D call: TRBD2 (6 bases). Germline values: CDR1 MNHEY, CDR2 SVGAGI. The CDR3 loop spans 15 amino acids. CDR3 DNA: TGTGTCAGCAGTTACGATCGGCGGGATGACAATGAGCAGTTCTTC. It codes for CVSSYDRRDDNEQFF.

This clone was recorded a few times. The V and J genes are TRBV9 and TRBJ2-7; 7 positions agree with TRBD2. Germline V gene sequence: CDR1 SGDLS, CDR2 YYNGEE. Losses at the gene ends were 1 base for V and 0 bases for J; bases not matched to a gene: 13. The CDR3 has 18 residues. CDR3 residues: CASSVKCRRENLSYEQYF. In DNA, the CDR3 is TGTGCCAGCAGCGTAAAGTGTCGGCGGGAGAATCTCTCCTACGAGCAGTACTTC.

This rearrangement joins TRBV19 to TRBJ1-5, with D possibly TRBD1 on 6 matching bases. This CDR3 comprises 14 residues. The V end lost 3 bases, the J end lost 4 bases, and 10 bases lay between the germline ends. The germline V gene has CDR1 LNHDA and CDR2 SQIVND (reference sequence). CDR3 sequence: CASSITGKNQPQHF. DNA for the CDR3: TGTGCCAGTAGTATCACAGGGAAGAATCAGCCCCAGCATTTT.

The chain employs TRBV30 and TRBJ1-2; 7 nucleotides match TRBD1. With 1 base clipped from V and 7 bases from J, the junction kept 6 bases outside the gene matches. Germline V lookup: CDR1 GTSNPN, CDR2 SVGIG (reference sequence). CDR3 length: 13 amino acids. CDR3 sequence reads: CAWSGQGGLGYTF. In DNA, the CDR3 is TGTGCCTGGAGTGGACAGGGAGGGCTTGGCTACACCTTC.

The rearrangement joins TRBV2 to TRBJ2-5; the D is unclear. CDR3 length: 14 amino acids. The germline V gene encodes CDR1 SNHLY and CDR2 FYNNEI. V was clipped by 2 bases and J by 4 bases, with 11 bases between them. The CDR3: CASSEYVGTETQYF. The CDR3 nucleotides are TGTGCCAGCAGTGAATATGTGGGAACAGAGACCCAGTACTTC.

The genes are TRBV7-2 and TRBJ2-7; TRBD2 matches at 7 bases. Germline CDR1 is SGHTA and CDR2 is FQGNSA. The CDR3 runs to 15 residues. The trim removed 0 bases at V and 4 bases at J, leaving 6 bases unmatched. CDR3 sequence (DNA): TGTGCCAGCAGCTTAGCCCTAGCGGCTGCTTACGAGCAGTACTTC. Its translation: CASSLALAAAYEQYF.

V gene TRBV6-5 combines with J gene TRBJ2-7, with D possibly matching TRBD1 (6 bases). The V end was cut by 4 bases, the J end by 7 bases, with 20 bases between. CDR1 MNHEY and CDR2 SVGAGI come from the germline V gene. This CDR3 comprises 15 residues. The DNA for the CDR3 is TGTGCCAGCAGTTCAAGGAGTATGGGGGCGTGGGAGCAGTACTTC. This codes for CASSSRSMGAWEQYF.

The rearrangement uses TRBV12-5 and TRBJ2-7, with TRBD1 matching over 7 bases. The CDR3 has 15 residues. The V gene's germline CDR1 is LGHNT and CDR2 FRNRAP. The junction had 11 bases not matched to a gene; V was cut back by 5 bases and J by 4 bases. In DNA form, the CDR3 reads TGTGCTAGTGGTGGCTTCGGGCAGGGGGTTTACGAGCAGTACTTC. Translation gives CASGGFGQGVYEQYF.

V is TRBV7-2 and J is TRBJ2-3; perhaps TRBD1 as D (5 bases). The V and J ends lost 2 bases and 6 bases respectively, with 18 bases between them. The CDR3 runs to 16 residues. The germline gives CDR1 SGHTA, CDR2 FQGNSA. Here the CDR3 DNA reads TGTGCCAGCAGCTTACAGGGCCCCCACACCCCCGATACGCAGTATTTT. Translating gives CASSLQGPHTPDTQYF.

This clone turned up a few times. This chain links TRBV4-2 with TRBJ2-7, with D uncertain. Trimming shortened V by 1 base and J by 7 bases, and 8 bases separated the two germline ends. This CDR3 is 12 amino acids long. CDR1 is LGHNA, CDR2 YNFKEQ, per germline. CDR3 protein: CASSQGAREQYF. The DNA for the CDR3 is TGTGCCAGCAGCCAAGGGGCTAGGGAGCAGTACTTC.

V and J are TRBV9 and TRBJ2-6; TRBD1 agrees at 10 bases. V lost 0 bases and J lost 1; bases outside the gene matches: 10. This CDR3 has 20 residues. Germline CDR1 and CDR2: SGDLS and YYNGEE. The CDR3 is CASSVARGQGVISGANVLTF. The CDR3 nucleotides are TGTGCCAGCAGCGTAGCTAGAGGACAGGGGGTTATTTCTGGGGCCAACGTCCTGACTTTC.

This clone showed up just once. The CDR3 loop reads CASSPFMGQGAYEQYF. CDR3 sequence (DNA): TGTGCCAGCAGCCCCTTCATGGGACAGGGGGCCTACGAGCAGTACTTC. The chain couples TRBV9 to TRBJ2-7, with 11 bases that match TRBD1. V lost 4 bases to trimming and J lost 2 bases; unmatched junction nucleotides: 8. The CDR3 is made up of 16 amino acids. Per germline, CDR1 SGDLS and CDR2 YYNGEE. The full variable domain, with the rest looked up from reference TRBV9 and TRBJ2-7, is DSGVTQTPKHLITATGQRVTLRCSPRSGDLSVYWYQQSLDQGLQFLIQYYNGEERAKGNILERFSAQQFPDLHSELNLSSLELGDSALYFCASSPFMGQGAYEQYFGPGTRLTVT.

This clone was seen only a few times. The rearrangement links TRBV7-9 to TRBJ1-2; D remains ambiguous. The CDR3 length is 14 residues. The germline gives CDR1 SEHNR, CDR2 FQNEAQ (reference sequence). Deletions cut 2 bases from V and 2 bases from J, with 9 bases between. The CDR3 loop reads CASSLLTPNYGYTF. The CDR3 bases are TGTGCCAGCAGCTTATTGACACCGAACTATGGCTACACCTTC.

The chain couples TRBV12-5 to TRBJ2-4; 10 bases are shared with TRBD2. Germline V gene sequence: CDR1 LGHNT, CDR2 FRNRAP. The CDR3 is made up of 20 amino acids. The junction had 16 bases not matched to a gene; V was cut back by 2 bases and J by 3 bases. CDR3 amino acids: CASGLPPPGSGRADKNIQYF. CDR3 DNA sequence: TGTGCTAGTGGTTTGCCCCCCCCCGGGAGCGGGAGGGCCGACAAAAACATTCAGTACTTC.

The sample holds one count of this clone. The V call is TRBV4-2, the J call TRBJ1-2; D gene unclear. CDR1 LGHNA and CDR2 YNFKEQ come from the germline V gene. V was trimmed by 0 bases and J by 5 bases, leaving 10 bases between them. The CDR3 totals 14 residues. The CDR3, as DNA: TGTGCCAGCAGCCAAGACGCACCCAAATATGGCTACACCTTC. As protein: CASSQDAPKYGYTF.

CDR3 sequence reads: CASSLTHLGEQYF. CDR3 in DNA: TGTGCCAGCAGCTTAACGCATTTGGGGGAGCAGTACTTC. This chain links TRBV7-3 with TRBJ2-7; D remains ambiguous. Germline values: CDR1 SGHTA, CDR2 FQGTGA. This CDR3 has 13 amino acids. Deletions cut 0 bases from V and 7 bases from J, with 10 bases between. The variable domain in full, completed from reference TRBV7-3 and TRBJ2-7, reads GAGVSQTPSNKVTEKGKYVELRCDPISGHTALYWYRQSLGQGPEFLIYFQGTGAADDSGLPNDRFFAVRPEGSVSTLKIQRTERGDSAVYLCASSLTHLGEQYFGPGTRLTVT.

The CDR3 DNA sequence: TGTGCCAGCACGGAGCGGGAGGTGCAAACCGGCGAGACCCAGTACTTC. Its protein product is CASTEREVQTGETQYF. The J gene is TRBJ2-5, the V gene TRBV2, with 9 bases lining up with TRBD2. J was trimmed by 5 bases and V by 7 bases; bases with no gene match: 14. The germline V gene encodes CDR1 SNHLY and CDR2 FYNNEI. The CDR3 is 16 residues long.

V gene TRBV28 combines with J gene TRBJ1-1; D is undetermined. CDR1 is MDHEN, CDR2 SYDVKM, per germline. Trimming stripped 6 bases from V and 5 bases from J, with 7 bases between. CDR3 length: 11 amino acids. The CDR3: CASRLETEAFF. DNA of the CDR3: TGTGCCAGCAGACTAGAAACTGAAGCTTTCTTT.

The J gene is TRBJ2-7, the V gene TRBV2; D ambiguous. The CDR3 spans 13 residues. Trimming removed 3 bases from V and 6 bases from J, with 12 bases in between. Looked up from germline, CDR1 is SNHLY and CDR2 is FYNNEI. CDR3 in DNA: TGTGCCAGCAGTGATATTAGGTGGCGCGAGCAGTACTTC. This translates into CASSDIRWREQYF.

The rearrangement uses TRBV7-6 and TRBJ2-3; 7 nucleotides match TRBD1. CDR3 length equals 15 residues. J gave up 0 bases and V 5 bases, and 5 bases lay outside the gene matches. Germline V gene data show CDR1 as SGHVS and CDR2 as FNYEAQ. The CDR3 nucleotides are TGTGCCAGCAGCCCGGGGACAGTAAGCACAGATACGCAGTATTTT. Translated, it gives CASSPGTVSTDTQYF.

The chain joins TRBV12-5 to TRBJ2-7; 11 bases fit TRBD2. The CDR3 has 16 residues. V trimming: 1 base; J trimming: 3 bases; junction bases outside the gene matches: 5. Germline V CDR1 and CDR2: LGHNT, FRNRAP. CDR3 protein: CASGLALAGGIYEQYF. The CDR3 bases are TGTGCTAGTGGTTTGGCCTTAGCGGGAGGGATCTACGAGCAGTACTTC.

V gene TRBV28 combines with J gene TRBJ2-7; tentatively, D is TRBD1 (6 bases). There are 15 residues in the CDR3. Germline loops: CDR1 MDHEN, CDR2 SYDVKM. The V gene lost 10 bases and the J gene lost 3 bases, with 22 bases spanning the gap. CDR3 DNA sequence: TGTGCCACCGCAGAACTAGGGGGAGTATTCTACGAGCAGTACTTC. Translating it yields CATAELGGVFYEQYF.

This chain uses TRBV2 with TRBJ1-1; 10 positions match TRBD1. The V segment lost 6 bases and the J segment 3 bases; nucleotides outside the gene matches: 4. The CDR3 consists of 14 residues. Germline CDR1 is SNHLY and CDR2 is FYNNEI. The CDR3 here is CASSQDRGDTEAFF. CDR3 in DNA: TGTGCCAGCAGCCAGGACAGGGGGGACACTGAAGCTTTCTTT.

The chain combines TRBV10-2 with TRBJ2-4; D unresolved. V gave up 3 bases and J gave up 9 bases, with 6 bases separating them. The CDR3 contains 11 residues. Germline loops: CDR1 WSHSY, CDR2 SAAADI. The CDR3 reads CASSDSGIQYF. DNA for the CDR3: TGCGCCAGCAGTGACTCGGGCATTCAGTACTTC.

The chain carries TRBV25-1 and TRBJ2-3, with 11 bases aligning to TRBD1. CDR1 and CDR2 from the germline V gene are MGHDK and SYGVNS. This CDR3 has 16 residues. J was trimmed by 10 bases and V by 2 bases; bases with no gene match: 11. In nucleotides, the CDR3 is TGTGCCAGCAGTGAACCCGGGACAGGGGGGAAGGAATCGCAGTATTTT. The encoded protein is CASSEPGTGGKESQYF.

This sequence joins TRBV4-1 and TRBJ1-3; D not resolved. The length of the CDR3 is 16 residues. The germline V gene encodes CDR1 MGHRA and CDR2 YSYEKL. The germline V and J ends were trimmed by 0 bases and 0 bases, with 9 bases remaining between them. Written as DNA, the CDR3 is TGCGCCAGCAGCCAAGATTGGCGGACCTCTGGAAACACCATATATTTT. Amino acids: CASSQDWRTSGNTIYF.